Presented here are 26 T cell receptor beta chains from one specimen sequenced in a study of T cells in Graves' hyperthyroidism and ophthalmopathy (dated by TCRdb to between 2018 and 2021). Library preparation used multiplex PCR. The sequencer listed for this sample is Illumina HiSeq 2000. Amplification of TCR beta CDR3 regions was carried out from RNA transcripts. For the first round of RT-PCR on the TCR CDR3, the HTBI primer set was used together with the Qiagen OneStep RT-PCR kit. The public reads were quality trimmed at Q25 with fastp and then assembled into clones with MiXCR by TCRdb, keeping productive beta chains. Here each entry gathers all rows of one CDR3 protein and keeps the most common genes and DNA. The sample table shows around 420,000 distinct CDR3 sequences, and 12% to 15% are seen once. Approximately 5.3% of the sample goes to the ten largest clones. Sample: blood. All receptors come from a woman aged 18-29 years with Graves' hyperthyroidism.

As regards this clonotype: Being one base from a much bigger clone, this may be a read error. The chain recombines TRBV20-1 with TRBJ2-7; unclear D gene. This CDR3 has 12 residues. V lost 3 bases to trimming and J lost 2 bases, with 8 bases between them. The V gene's germline CDR1 is DFQATT and CDR2 SNEGSKA (reference sequence). The CDR3: CSASQETYEQYF. For the CDR3, the DNA is TGCAGTGCTAGCCAGGAGACCTACGAGCAGTACTTC.

This clonotype was recorded a few times. The chain is built from TRBV19 and TRBJ1-1; no definite D call. Between the trimmed V and J ends, which lost 1 base and 0 bases, there was a span of 12 bases. The CDR3 runs 16 residues. The germline V gene has CDR1 LNHDA and CDR2 SQIVND (reference sequence). The CDR3 nucleotides are TGTGCCAGTAGTATAGGTGGACTTCCAATGAACACTGAAGCTTTCTTT. Translating gives CASSIGGLPMNTEAFF.

This clonotype has ten or more counts. The V gene is TRBV30, the J gene TRBJ1-1; D is undetermined. V was trimmed by 3 bases and J by 2 bases, leaving 4 bases between them. Germline CDR1 is GTSNPN and CDR2 is SVGIG (reference sequence). The CDR3 extends over 11 amino acids. The CDR3 loop reads CAWRINTEAFF. CDR3 DNA: TGTGCCTGGAGGATCAACACTGAAGCTTTCTTT.

Many counts were recorded for this clonotype. The genes are TRBV3-1 and TRBJ1-5, with D unclear. Germline V CDR1 and CDR2: LGHDT, YNNKEL (reference sequence). This CDR3 is 15 amino acids long. V lost 1 base to trimming and J lost 4 bases, with 11 bases between them. The CDR3 protein is CASSQGFSRNQPQHF. The CDR3 nucleotides read TGTGCCAGCAGCCAAGGGTTCAGCCGAAATCAGCCCCAGCATTTT.

This clonotype appeared many times. This chain uses TRBV29-1 with TRBJ2-5; D is unclear. The CDR3 contains 12 residues. Germline values: CDR1 SQVTM, CDR2 ANQGSEA. Deletions cut 4 bases from V and 5 bases from J, with 11 bases between. The CDR3 nucleotides are TGCAGCGTTGGAAATATGGGGGAGACCCAGTACTTC. As protein: CSVGNMGETQYF.

This clonotype was detected only a few times. This chain joins TRBV12-3 or TRBV12-4 and TRBJ1-1; possibly TRBD1 for D (6 bases). V lost 8 bases and J lost 4, with 26 bases in between. This CDR3 region has 17 residues. The CDR3 region has the DNA TGTGCCAGCGGACCCGACGGACAGACCTTTATGAGCACTGAAGCTTTCTTT. This sequence encodes CASGPDGQTFMSTEAFF.

This clonotype was picked up a small number of times. J is TRBJ1-4 and V is TRBV14; D is uncertain. The CDR3 has 12 amino acids. Germline V gene data show CDR1 as SGHDN and CDR2 as FVKESK. Trimming stripped 4 bases from V and 5 bases from J, with 5 bases between. CDR3: CASSRGNEKLFF. The DNA for the CDR3 is TGTGCCAGCAGCCGTGGGAATGAAAAACTGTTTTTT.

The rearrangement uses TRBV14 and TRBJ2-1, with D possibly called TRBD1 or TRBD2 (5 bases each). The CDR3 covers 18 residues. V was shortened by 3 bases and J by 4 bases, with 22 bases between the two germline ends. Germline V lookup: CDR1 SGHDN, CDR2 FVKESK. The CDR3 region is CASSHTTGALAVYNEQFF. CDR3 nucleotide sequence: TGTGCCAGCAGCCACACAACCGGGGCGTTGGCGGTGTACAATGAGCAGTTCTTC.

This clonotype was recorded many times. The J gene is TRBJ2-1, the V gene TRBV20-1; 10 bases fit TRBD2. In germline, CDR1 is DFQATT, CDR2 SNEGSKA (reference sequence). The CDR3 runs to 15 residues. Trimming removed 6 bases from V and 9 bases from J; junction bases left unmatched: 14. CDR3 coding DNA: TGCAGTGCCAAGAAGGGGCTAGCGGGAGTGGTTGAGCAGTTCTTC. Translating gives CSAKKGLAGVVEQFF.

The table lists this clonotype with many counts. The chain joins TRBV27 to TRBJ2-7; tentative D call: TRBD2 (6 bases). From germline, CDR1 is MNHEY and CDR2 SMNVEV (reference sequence). Trimming removed 0 bases from V and 3 bases from J, with 12 bases in between. The CDR3 totals 15 residues. The CDR3 sequence is CASSLSRGRNYEQYF. CDR3 nucleotide sequence: TGTGCCAGCAGTTTATCGCGGGGACGCAACTACGAGCAGTACTTC.

The V call is TRBV28, the J call TRBJ2-1, with 7 nucleotides matching TRBD2. The trim removed 7 bases at V and 3 bases at J, leaving 15 bases unmatched. CDR1 is MDHEN, CDR2 SYDVKM, per germline. This CDR3 contains 17 residues. The CDR3 bases are TGTGCCAGCATTGGGGTTGTGCAGCGGGGATTCTACAATGAGCAGTTCTTC. It specifies CASIGVVQRGFYNEQFF.

A few counts support this clonotype. The chain links TRBV9 to TRBJ2-6; D is uncertain. Germline assignment: CDR1 SGDLS and CDR2 YYNGEE. V was shortened by 0 bases and J by 1 base, with 8 bases between the two germline ends. This CDR3 is 16 amino acids long. CDR3 in DNA: TGTGCCAGCAGCGTAGGTTTAGGGTCTGGGGCCAACGTCCTGACTTTC. It yields the protein CASSVGLGSGANVLTF.

The rearrangement uses TRBV29-1 and TRBJ2-7; D uncertain. The end of the DNA is better explained by TRBJ2-1, so the J call may be wrong. Per the germline V gene, CDR1 is SQVTM and CDR2 is ANQGSEA. There are 13 residues in the CDR3. CDR3 in amino acids: CSVALKHSYEQFF. The CDR3 DNA reads as TGCAGCGTTGCTTTGAAGCATTCCTACGAGCAGTTCTTC.

This clonotype was recorded many times. CDR3 in DNA: TGTGCCAGCGGGGACACGACCTACGAGCAGTACTTC. Translation: CASGDTTYEQYF. This chain uses TRBV2 with TRBJ2-7, with D maybe TRBD1 (6 bases). The length of the CDR3 is 12 residues. V was shortened by 8 bases and J by 2 bases, with 10 bases between the two germline ends. In germline, CDR1 is SNHLY, CDR2 FYNNEI.

In this sample, this clonotype turned up many times. This chain uses TRBV7-8 with TRBJ2-7; no clear D gene. CDR1 and CDR2 (germline): SGHVS, FQNEAQ. The CDR3 contains 13 residues. V gave up 1 base and J gave up 6 bases, with 10 bases separating them. This chain's CDR3 is CASSLGLQAEQYF. The CDR3, as DNA: TGTGCCAGCAGCTTAGGTCTACAAGCCGAGCAGTACTTC. The variable domain in full, with the rest retrieved from reference TRBV7-8 and TRBJ2-7, is GAGVSQSPRYKVAKRGQDVALRCDPISGHVSLFWYQQALGQGPEFLTYFQNEAQLDKSGLPSDRFFAERPEGSVSTLKIQRTQQEDSAVYLCASSLGLQAEQYFGPGTRLTVT.

This clonotype was counted ten times or more. This chain links TRBV2 with TRBJ1-2, with unresolved D. The CDR3 has 15 amino acids. CDR1 is SNHLY and CDR2 is FYNNEI in the germline V gene. With 7 bases removed from V and 1 base from J, the gap between germline ends came to 16 bases. The CDR3 loop reads CASKDQKMYNYGYTF. The DNA of the CDR3 is TGTGCCAGCAAGGACCAAAAGATGTATAACTATGGCTACACCTTC.

Comment on this clonotype: Possible read error: a much larger clone is one base away. The rearrangement joins TRBV7-9 to TRBJ2-1; a possible D gene is TRBD2 (7 bases). Germline loops: CDR1 SEHNR, CDR2 FQNEAQ (reference sequence). The CDR3 covers 17 residues. CDR3 sequence: CASSVRGARATYNEQSF. The CDR3, as DNA: TGTGCCAGCAGCGTCCGGGGGGCGCGGGCTACCTACAATGAGCAGTCCTTC.

The CDR3 nucleotides are TGTGCCAGCAGCGGCGGGGTGGGCTTCTACGAGCAGTACTTC. It codes for CASSGGVGFYEQYF. V is TRBV9 and J is TRBJ2-7, with TRBD2 as a possible D gene (6 bases). This CDR3 region has 14 residues. Germline-derived CDR1 and CDR2 are SGDLS and YYNGEE. The ends were cut back, 3 bases at V and 3 bases at J, with 13 bases in the middle.

This clonotype was counted at least ten times. The V and J genes are TRBV11-2 and TRBJ2-1, with D unclear. The V gene's germline CDR1 is SGHAT and CDR2 FQNNGV. Trimming removed 2 bases at V and 8 bases at J, with 10 bases between. The CDR3 extends over 13 amino acids. The DNA of the CDR3 is TGTGCCAGCAGCTTAACGGGCGGCTATGAGCAGTTCTTC. Its protein product is CASSLTGGYEQFF.

Many counts were recorded for this clonotype. The J gene is TRBJ1-3, the V gene TRBV11-2; 8 bases match TRBD1. V was clipped by 4 bases and J by 1 base; unmatched bases: 9. CDR1 and CDR2 from the germline V gene are SGHAT and FQNNGV. The CDR3 extends over 17 amino acids. CDR3 loop: CASSSLGTGHSGNTIYF. The DNA of the CDR3 is TGTGCCAGCAGCTCCCTCGGGACAGGCCATTCTGGAAACACCATATATTTT.

This clonotype was recorded a few times. V and J are TRBV9 and TRBJ2-5; 11 nucleotides align to TRBD2. The V and J ends lost 4 bases and 3 bases, in that order; junction bases with no gene match: 8. The germline V gene has CDR1 SGDLS and CDR2 YYNGEE. The length of the CDR3 is 16 residues. This CDR3 is CASSIHPTSGEETQYF. The CDR3 DNA reads TGTGCCAGCAGCATCCACCCGACTAGCGGGGAAGAGACCCAGTACTTC.

This clonotype was detected many times. The rearrangement joins TRBV12-3 or TRBV12-4 to TRBJ2-7; D gene ambiguous. Trimming left V 4 bases short and J 0 bases short, with 10 bases between. The CDR3 loop spans 14 amino acids. The CDR3 nucleotides read TGTGCCAGCAGTTACGACCTGAGCTCCTACGAGCAGTACTTC. It codes for CASSYDLSSYEQYF.

This clonotype has a count of ten or more. The CDR3, as DNA: TGTGCCAGCAGTTTAGGGGGGCTAGGTATTCAGCCCCAGCATTTT. It encodes CASSLGGLGIQPQHF. V is TRBV27 and J is TRBJ1-5; weak D call: TRBD1 (6 bases). This CDR3 is 15 amino acids long. V gave up 2 bases and J gave up 6 bases, with 14 bases separating them. From germline, CDR1 is MNHEY and CDR2 SMNVEV (reference sequence).

This clonotype was seen a handful of times. The chain links TRBV10-3 to TRBJ2-2, with 7 bases identical to TRBD1. Per germline, CDR1 ENHRY and CDR2 SYGVKD. V gave up 3 bases and J gave up 6 bases; unmatched junction bases: 7. The CDR3 is 15 residues long. CDR3 nucleotides: TGTGCCATCAGTGATCCGGACAGGACGGCCGGGGAGCTGTTTTTT. Amino acid sequence: CAISDPDRTAGELFF.

This clonotype was seen repeatedly, ten times or more. V is TRBV3-1 and J is TRBJ2-1; D not certain. The CDR3 runs to 14 residues. Germline-derived CDR1 and CDR2 are LGHDT and YNNKEL (reference sequence). V was shortened by 0 bases and J by 6 bases, with 9 bases between the two germline ends. CDR3 residues: CASSQDRIPNEQFF. The DNA for the CDR3 is TGTGCCAGCAGCCAAGATAGAATCCCCAATGAGCAGTTCTTC.

This clonotype was counted only a few times. The chain employs TRBV6-1 and TRBJ2-1; possible D gene TRBD2, 6 bases. The V end was cut by 9 bases, the J end by 12 bases, with 15 bases between. Germline CDR1 MNHNS, CDR2 SASEGT. The CDR3 has 11 amino acids. The CDR3 region has the DNA TGTGCCAGTAGCTTGGGAGGTTGGCAGTTCTTC. It encodes CASSLGGWQFF.